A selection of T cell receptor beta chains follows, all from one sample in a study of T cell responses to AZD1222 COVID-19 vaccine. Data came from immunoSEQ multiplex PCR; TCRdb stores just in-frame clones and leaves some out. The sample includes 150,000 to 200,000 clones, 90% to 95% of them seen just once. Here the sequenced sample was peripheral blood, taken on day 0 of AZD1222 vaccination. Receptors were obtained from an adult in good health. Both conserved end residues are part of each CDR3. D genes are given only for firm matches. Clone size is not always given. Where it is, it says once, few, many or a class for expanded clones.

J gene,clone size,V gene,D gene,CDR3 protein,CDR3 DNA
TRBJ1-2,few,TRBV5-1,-,CASSLELATGYTF,TGCGCCAGCAGCTTGGAGTTAGCTACTGGCTACACCTTC
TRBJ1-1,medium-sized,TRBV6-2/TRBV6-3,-,CASTPTEAFF,TGTGCCAGCACCCCCACTGAAGCTTTCTTT
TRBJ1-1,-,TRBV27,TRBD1,CASREGATEAFF,TGTGCCAGCAGGGAGGGGGCAACTGAAGCTTTCTTT
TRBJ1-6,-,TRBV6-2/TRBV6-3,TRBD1,CASSRRQGPYNSPLHF,TGTGCCAGCAGCCGGAGACAGGGACCCTATAATTCACCCCTCCACTTT
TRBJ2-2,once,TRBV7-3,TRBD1,CASSPRDRGRGGELFF,TGTGCCAGCAGCCCGAGAGACAGGGGACGTGGCGGGGAGCTGTTTTTT
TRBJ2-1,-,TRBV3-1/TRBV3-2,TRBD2,CASSPLGGGEQFF,TGTGCCAGCAGCCCCCTCGGGGGGGGTGAGCAGTTCTTC
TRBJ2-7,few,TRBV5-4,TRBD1,CASSGPRQGGYEQYF,TGTGCCAGCAGCGGGCCGCGACAGGGGGGCTACGAGCAGTACTTC
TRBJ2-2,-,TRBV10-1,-,CTQEGTRSGRTGELFF,TGCACCCAAGAGGGAACGAGGTCAGGGCGAACCGGGGAGCTGTTTTTT
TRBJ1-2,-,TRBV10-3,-,CAISESNNPRNGYTF,TGTGCCATCAGTGAGTCGAACAACCCAAGGAATGGCTACACCTTC
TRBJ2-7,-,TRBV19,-,CASSIGAGQSYEQYF,TGTGCCAGTAGTATTGGGGCGGGACAGTCCTACGAGCAGTACTTC
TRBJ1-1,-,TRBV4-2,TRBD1,CASTLGTGRNTEAFF,TGTGCCAGCACTTTGGGGACAGGCCGGAACACTGAAGCTTTCTTT
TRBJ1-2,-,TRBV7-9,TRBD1,CASSSTGAHGYTF,TGTGCCAGCAGCTCGACAGGGGCCCATGGCTACACCTTC
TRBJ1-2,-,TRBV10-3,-,CAISEGGPLGYTF,TGTGCCATCAGTGAAGGAGGGCCCCTTGGCTACACCTTC
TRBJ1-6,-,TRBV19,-,CASRTSFSYNSPLHF,TGTGCCAGTAGAACCTCATTCTCCTATAATTCACCCCTCCACTTT
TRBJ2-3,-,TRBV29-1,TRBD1,CSVEDLVDRLATDTQYF,TGCAGCGTTGAAGATCTGGTGGACAGGCTGGCTACAGATACGCAGTATTTT
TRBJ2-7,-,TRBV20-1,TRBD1,CSASLILGGRYEQYF,TGCAGTGCTAGTTTGATTCTAGGGGGCCGGTACGAGCAGTACTTC
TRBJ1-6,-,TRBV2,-,CASSDRDSYNSPLHF,TGTGCCAGCAGTGACCGGGACTCCTATAATTCACCCCTCCACTTT
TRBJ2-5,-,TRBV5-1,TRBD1,CASRRQGAFEETQYF,TGCGCCAGCCGGCGACAGGGGGCATTTGAAGAGACCCAGTACTTC
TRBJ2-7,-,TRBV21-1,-,CASSTLRLAGRSRGYF,TGTGCCAGCAGCACTCTTCGACTAGCGGGCCGCTCCCGGGGGTACTTC
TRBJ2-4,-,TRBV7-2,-,CASSLVGGQGGKNIQYF,TGTGCCAGCAGCTTAGTGGGGGGCCAGGGTGGCAAAAACATTCAGTACTTC
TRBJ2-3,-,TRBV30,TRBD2,CACSGTRRGTDTQYF,TGTGCCTGCTCCGGGACTAGGAGGGGCACAGATACGCAGTATTTT
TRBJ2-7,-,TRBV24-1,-,CATSDGYEQYF,TGTGCCACCAGTGACGGCTACGAGCAGTACTTC
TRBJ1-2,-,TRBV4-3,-,CASSQGAAGSYGYTF,TGCGCCAGCAGCCAAGGTGCCGCGGGTAGCTATGGCTACACCTTC
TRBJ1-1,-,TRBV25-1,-,CASSSGLNTEAFF,TGTGCCAGCAGTTCAGGCCTGAACACTGAAGCTTTCTTT
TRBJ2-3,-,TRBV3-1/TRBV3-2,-,CASSQVTSTDTQYF,TGTGCCAGCAGCCAAGTCACTAGCACAGATACGCAGTATTTT
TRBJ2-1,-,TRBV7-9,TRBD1,CASSLVVGTGGNYNEQFF,TGTGCCAGCAGCTTAGTCGTCGGGACAGGGGGCAACTACAATGAGCAGTTCTTC
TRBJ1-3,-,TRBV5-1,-,CASTLEGQKGNTIYF,TGCGCCAGCACCTTGGAGGGGCAGAAAGGAAACACCATATATTTT
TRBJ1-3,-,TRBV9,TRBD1,CASSVGSGGSGNTIYF,TGTGCCAGCAGCGTAGGGTCAGGGGGTAGTGGAAACACCATATATTTT
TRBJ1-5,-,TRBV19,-,CASSIGGPYSNQPQHF,TGTGCCAGTAGTATAGGGGGGCCCTATAGCAATCAGCCCCAGCATTTT
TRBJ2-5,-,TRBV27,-,CASSLGGWGETQYF,TGTGCCAGCAGTTTGGGGGGTTGGGGAGAGACCCAGTACTTC
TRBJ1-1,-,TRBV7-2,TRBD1,CASSVSPWTGRNEAFF,TGTGCCAGCAGCGTTAGTCCGTGGACAGGGAGGAATGAAGCTTTCTTT
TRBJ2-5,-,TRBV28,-,CASSFSPTVSQETQYF,TGTGCCAGCAGTTTCTCCCCGACAGTGTCCCAAGAGACCCAGTACTTC
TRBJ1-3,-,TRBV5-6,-,CASSLAGTGNTIYF,TGTGCCAGCAGCTTGGCGGGGACTGGAAACACCATATATTTT
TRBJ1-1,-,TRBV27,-,CASSLLGYQNTEAFF,TGTGCCAGCAGTTTATTGGGTTACCAGAACACTGAAGCTTTCTTT
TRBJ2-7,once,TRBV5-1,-,CASTEAQGSYEQYF,TGCGCCAGCACCGAAGCTCAGGGTAGCTACGAGCAGTACTTC
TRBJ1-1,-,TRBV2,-,CASSEGQGNTEAFF,TGTGCCAGCAGTGAAGGGCAGGGGAACACTGAAGCTTTCTTT
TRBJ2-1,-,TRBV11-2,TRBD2,CASSLETSGVHGEQFF,TGTGCCAGCAGCTTAGAGACTAGCGGGGTTCATGGTGAGCAGTTCTTC
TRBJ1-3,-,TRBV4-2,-,CASSTRDGDTIYF,TGTGCCAGCAGCACCCGGGACGGGGACACCATATATTTT
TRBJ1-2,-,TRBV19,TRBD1,CASSPGQVPHYGYTF,TGTGCCAGTAGTCCAGGACAGGTCCCCCACTATGGCTACACCTTC
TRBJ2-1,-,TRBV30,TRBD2,CAWSVTAGLAGGSYNEQFF,TGTGCCTGGAGTGTAACGGCGGGACTAGCGGGAGGGTCCTACAATGAGCAGTTCTTC